This is a list of T cell receptor beta chains from one sample in a study of blood T cells in healthy people across ages. TCRdb redid the calling of the 5' RACE reads with MiXCR, one entry per CDR3 protein. The sample records roughly 730,000 distinct CDR3 sequences, approximately 53% being singletons. Sequencing was done on a sample of blood. The receptors stem from a man aged 35 to 55 in good health. Each CDR3 is given with its conserved first and last residue. A D gene is named only where the DNA matches it firmly. Size is stated for part of the rows, as once, few or many counts, or as a class when the clone is expanded.

D	size	V	J	DNA	CDR3
TRBD2	.	TRBV6-1	TRBJ2-5	TGTGCCAGCAGGGAGGGACTAGCGGTAGAGACCCAGTACTTC	CASREGLAVETQYF
TRBD2	.	TRBV4-1	TRBJ2-7	TGCGCCAGCAGCCGACTAGCGGGAAACAAGAACGAGCAGTACTTC	CASSRLAGNKNEQYF
TRBD1	.	TRBV20-1	TRBJ1-5	TGCAGTGCCCTCGGGACAGGGTCTCAGCCCCAGCATTTT	CSALGTGSQPQHF
TRBD1	.	TRBV29-1	TRBJ2-5	TGCAGCGTTCGGCCCGTATATCAGGGGGCTGAGACCCAGTACTTC	CSVRPVYQGAETQYF
TRBD2	.	TRBV28	TRBJ2-7	TGTGCCAGCATCCCTAGCGGGGGCGCCTACGAGCAGTACTTC	CASIPSGGAYEQYF
TRBD2	few	TRBV20-1	TRBJ2-7	TGCAGTGCTACTCGACTAGCGGGGGTCTACGAGCAGTACTTC	CSATRLAGVYEQYF
TRBD1	few	TRBV27	TRBJ1-1	TGTGCCAGCAGCCACTACAGGGGGCATGCGGCTTTCTTT	CASSHYRGHAAFF
.	few	TRBV6-2/TRBV6-3	TRBJ1-2	TGTGCCAGCAGCCTTGGCCGGGAGGTCTATGGCTACACCTTC	CASSLGREVYGYTF
.	.	TRBV3-1	TRBJ2-6	TGTGCCAGCAGCCAAGGATTTATGGTCTCTGGGGCCAACGTCCTGACTTTC	CASSQGFMVSGANVLTF
.	few	TRBV6-1	TRBJ1-2	TGTGCCAGCAGTGACCCGGGTGGGACCTTTCCCCGGAGCTATGGCTACACCTTC	CASSDPGGTFPRSYGYTF
.	few	TRBV7-2	TRBJ1-4	TGTGCCAGCAGCTTATACGGGGATCAGAAACTGTTTTTT	CASSLYGDQKLFF
.	once	TRBV6-2/TRBV6-3	TRBJ1-2	TGTGCCAGCAGACCACCGGGGGGAACTAACTATGGCTACACCTTC	CASRPPGGTNYGYTF
TRBD2	.	TRBV20-1	TRBJ2-3	TGCAGTGCCCCGATTGCGGGGGGGACAGATACGCAGTATTTT	CSAPIAGGTDTQYF
.	.	TRBV5-1	TRBJ1-2	TGCGCCAGCAGCTTGGCTTTGGAGGGGGGCTACACCTTC	CASSLALEGGYTF
.	once	TRBV6-2/TRBV6-3	TRBJ2-5	TGTGCCAGCACCAACCCGTTCAGGGGCGATCTGGAGACCCAGTACTTC	CASTNPFRGDLETQYF
.	.	TRBV15	TRBJ1-2	TGTGCCACCAGCAGATCCGCAGGGGAATGGAGCTACACCTTC	CATSRSAGEWSYTF
.	.	TRBV12-3/TRBV12-4	TRBJ2-1	TGTGCCAGCAGTCGGCGACTGTACAATGAGCAGTTCTTC	CASSRRLYNEQFF
TRBD2	.	TRBV7-3	TRBJ2-1	TGTGCCAGCAGCGGTAGCGGGAACTTATACAATGAGCAGTTCTTC	CASSGSGNLYNEQFF
TRBD1	.	TRBV28	TRBJ2-7	TGTCCCAGCAGTTTCCCCGACCCGGGACAGGGGAGGTCCTACGAGCAGTACTTC	CPSSFPDPGQGRSYEQYF
.	once	TRBV12-3/TRBV12-4	TRBJ1-5	TGTGCCAGCGTCAGAGGCCAGACTAGCAATCAGCCCCAGCATTTT	CASVRGQTSNQPQHF
.	.	TRBV4-1	TRBJ1-2	TGCGCCAGCAGCCAACCGACGGACTTCTGGGGCTACACCTTC	CASSQPTDFWGYTF
.	.	TRBV2	TRBJ1-5	TGTGCCAGCAGTTCCCATATTGGACAGCCGGTTAGCAGTCAGCCCCAGCATTTT	CASSSHIGQPVSSQPQHF
.	few	TRBV28	TRBJ2-7	TGTGCCAGCAGTTCCCACCCGACCTACGAGCAGTACTTC	CASSSHPTYEQYF
TRBD1	.	TRBV25-1	TRBJ1-2	TGTGCCAGCAGTGAGTCCTCAGCAGGGGGCTATGGCTACACCTTC	CASSESSAGGYGYTF
.	few	TRBV7-3	TRBJ1-2	TGTGCCAGCTCTGCGGACGGACGACATGGCTACACCTTC	CASSADGRHGYTF
.	.	TRBV7-8	TRBJ1-1	TGTGCCAGCAGCTTGTCCTTGGGGGGCACAGCTTTCTTT	CASSLSLGGTAFF